Included here is one TCR beta chain sequence, with context. The CDR3 contains 15 residues. CDR1 SGHAT and CDR2 FQNNGV come from the germline V gene. The V end lost 2 bases, the J end lost 2 bases, and 12 bases lay between the germline ends. Source study methods: The authors estimated nucleated cell counts from reference gene primer amplification. The data were produced by immunoSEQ multiplex PCR, yet TCRdb's version contains in-frame clones alone and is incomplete. The V and J calls and clone size are taken from that table; D and trimming were inferred from the DNA. The sample contains 100,000 or so clones, just over 90% of which appear only once. The sample is drawn from a study of blood T cell repertoires in COVID-19. For the study at large: COVID-19 samples from acute and convalescent phases originated in the United States, Italy and Spain. T cells, B-cell-depleted T cells, or PBMCs provided the cDNA or gDNA that served as material.

The V gene is TRBV11-2, the J gene TRBJ1-1; D remains unclear. This sequence originates from a man aged 55 to 69 with acute or convalescent COVID-19. Sequenced sample: peripheral blood. The CDR3 spells CASSLQAIANTEAFF. In DNA, the CDR3 is TGTGCCAGCAGCTTACAGGCAATCGCTAACACTGAAGCTTTCTTT.